This T cell receptor beta chain was recovered during a study of T cells after yellow fever vaccination. Germline V gene lookup returns CDR1 DFQATT and CDR2 SNEGSKA (reference sequence). Trimming left V 5 bases short and J 5 bases short, with 14 bases between. CDR3 size: 13 residues. The study, taken as a whole, reports: Abundant clonotypes from the bulk population could get into FACS-sorted repertoires as contaminants.

A note on this clonotype: Its antigen is undetermined.

TCRdb re-derived calls from the 5' RACE reads in MiXCR, one entry per CDR3 protein. The sample yields about 73,000 distinct CDR3 sequences, around 7.3% seen once. The rearrangement links TRBV20-1 to TRBJ2-3; the D call may be TRBD1 or TRBD2 (5 bases each). This TCR was recovered from a man aged 30 to 39 who received the YFV17D yellow fever vaccine. This material consisted of CD8+ T cells sorted from PBMCs, taken on the day of the yellow fever booster vaccination. DNA of the CDR3: TGCAGTGCTCCCGGGGCAGTACAAGATACGCAGTATTTT. Amino acids: CSAPGAVQDTQYF.